This T cell receptor (beta chain) was captured by sequencing in a study of CD8 T cells in ankylosing spondylitis. General observations from the study: Apparently characteristic of ankylosing spondylitis blood was a TCR beta motif (roughly 8 highly homologous variants).

TCRdb re-derived calls from the 5' RACE reads in MiXCR, one entry per CDR3 protein. This sample has roughly 370,000 distinct CDR3 sequences, with 20% to 25% found just once. In germline, CDR1 is DFQATT, CDR2 SNEGSKA (reference sequence). This CDR3 is 14 amino acids long. V gave up 0 bases and J gave up 7 bases; unmatched junction bases: 6. This clonotype was picked up a small number of times. Its target is unknown. What was sequenced was blood, either unsorted or a sorted T cell fraction (not recorded which). The chain employs TRBV20-1 and TRBJ2-7; TRBD2 matches 10 bases. This TCR was sampled from a male donor with ankylosing spondylitis. CDR3 amino acids: CSARDRSGRGEQYF. In DNA, the CDR3 is TGCAGTGCTAGAGATCGAAGCGGGAGGGGTGAGCAGTACTTC.